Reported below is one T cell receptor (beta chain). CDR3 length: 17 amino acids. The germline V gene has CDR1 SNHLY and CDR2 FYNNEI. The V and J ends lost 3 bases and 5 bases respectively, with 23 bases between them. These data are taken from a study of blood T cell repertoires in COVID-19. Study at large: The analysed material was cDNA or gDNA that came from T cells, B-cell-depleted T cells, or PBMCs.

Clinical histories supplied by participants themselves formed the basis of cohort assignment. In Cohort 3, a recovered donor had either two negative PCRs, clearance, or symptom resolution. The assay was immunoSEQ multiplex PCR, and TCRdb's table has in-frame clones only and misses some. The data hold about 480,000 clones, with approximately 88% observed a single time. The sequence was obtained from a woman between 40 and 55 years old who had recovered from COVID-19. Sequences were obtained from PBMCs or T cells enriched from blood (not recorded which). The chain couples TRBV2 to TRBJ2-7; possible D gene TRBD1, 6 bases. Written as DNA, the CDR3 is TGTGCCAGCAGTGACAGAGGTCCCCGCTCCCCAGGGGACGAGCAGTACTTC. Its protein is CASSDRGPRSPGDEQYF.